The 20 T cell receptor beta chains below come from one sample, sequenced in a study of high-grade serous ovarian cancer treatment subgroups. Profiling relied on immunoSEQ multiplex PCR, and the TCRdb table lists in-frame clones only, not all of them. This sample carries under 6,500 clones, roughly 80% of them seen once, and the ten largest clones take less than 7.5%. Tumor tissue was taken before any definitive surgery or chemotherapy was given. The sequenced sample consisted of tumor tissue. All receptors come from a human donor with high-grade serous ovarian cancer.

V gene TRBV7-2 combines with J gene TRBJ1-1, with TRBD1 matching over 9 bases. V dropped 5 bases and J dropped 6; count of bases not matched to a gene: 7. Germline-derived CDR1 and CDR2 are SGHTA and FQGNSA. CDR3 length equals 14 residues. In nucleotides, the CDR3 is TGTGCCAGCAGCCCGGGACAGGGTTACGCTGAAGCTTTCTTT. It is translated as CASSPGQGYAEAFF. Looking up the rest from reference TRBV7-2 and TRBJ1-1 gives the full variable domain: GAGVSQSPSNKVTEKGKDVELRCDPISGHTALYWYRQSLGQGLEFLIYFQGNSAPDKSGLPSDRFSAERTGGSVSTLTIQRTQQEDSAVYLCASSPGQGYAEAFFGQGTRLTVV.

The chain has TRBV19 and TRBJ1-4; 9 bases line up with TRBD1. The CDR3 runs to 15 residues. Germline-derived CDR1 and CDR2 are LNHDA and SQIVND (reference sequence). V shed 4 bases, J shed 8 bases, and the junction held 8 bases outside the gene matches. The chain's CDR3 is CASSNSPGTGEKLFF. CDR3 DNA sequence: TGTGCCAGTAGTAACAGTCCCGGGACAGGGGAAAAACTGTTTTTT.

The chain has TRBV9 and TRBJ2-7; 8 nucleotides match TRBD2. Per germline, CDR1 SGDLS and CDR2 YYNGEE. V was clipped by 4 bases and J by 5 bases; unmatched bases: 5. The CDR3 covers 13 residues. The CDR3 sequence is CASSKSGGNEQYF. Written as DNA, the CDR3 is TGTGCCAGCAGCAAATCGGGAGGGAACGAGCAGTACTTC.

This clone was detected a few times. The genes are TRBV11-2 and TRBJ1-1; D is undetermined. V was pared by 2 bases and J by 0 bases, with 4 bases between. CDR1 and CDR2 from the germline V gene are SGHAT and FQNNGV. The CDR3 extends over 13 amino acids. Written as DNA, the CDR3 is TGTGCCAGCAGCTTACCGCTGAACACTGAAGCTTTCTTT. It encodes CASSLPLNTEAFF.

The CDR3 sequence: CASSEQRVNTGELFF. Written as DNA, the CDR3 is TGTGCCAGCAGCGAGCAGCGGGTGAACACCGGGGAGCTGTTTTTT. This rearrangement joins TRBV9 to TRBJ2-2; maybe TRBD2 (6 bases). Trimming removed 3 bases at V and 1 base at J, with 10 bases between. Germline CDR1 SGDLS, CDR2 YYNGEE. CDR3 size: 15 residues.

This chain uses TRBV5-4 with TRBJ1-2; 8 bases are a match to TRBD1. V shed 2 bases and J 8 bases; nucleotides not matched to a gene: 8. Per the germline V gene, CDR1 is SGHNT and CDR2 is YYREEE (reference sequence). This CDR3 comprises 14 residues. The CDR3 nucleotides are TGTGCCAGCAGCTTAGGACAGGGTCTGAGGGGCTACACCTTC. Translated: CASSLGQGLRGYTF.

This chain connects TRBV28 to TRBJ2-7, with D perhaps TRBD1 or TRBD2 (5 bases each). The CDR3 extends over 14 amino acids. V was cut by 7 bases and J by 6 bases, with 19 bases left in between. CDR1 MDHEN and CDR2 SYDVKM come from the germline V gene. The CDR3 region is CASKSSGSTIEQYF. Here the CDR3 DNA reads TGTGCCAGCAAGTCCTCAGGGAGCACCATCGAGCAGTACTTC.

This rearrangement joins TRBV6-6 to TRBJ2-5, with 10 bases aligning to TRBD1. Germline lookup yields CDR1 MNHNY and CDR2 SVGAGI (reference sequence). This CDR3 is 14 amino acids long. J was trimmed by 2 bases and V by 5 bases; bases with no gene match: 2. Here the CDR3 reads CASSDRGRQETQYF. Here the CDR3 DNA reads TGTGCCAGCAGTGACAGGGGGCGGCAAGAGACCCAGTACTTC.

The CDR3 loop reads CASSLAGPSYEQYF. The CDR3 DNA reads TGTGCCAGCAGCTTGGCAGGACCGAGCTACGAGCAGTACTTC. The chain combines TRBV5-5 with TRBJ2-7, with no clear D. Germline CDR1 SGHKS, CDR2 YYEKEE (reference sequence). V was cut by 0 bases and J by 3 bases, with 10 bases left in between. The CDR3 extends over 14 amino acids.

CDR3 sequence: CASSLGRTGLSGANVLTF. The CDR3 DNA sequence: TGCGCCAGCAGCTTAGGCCGGACAGGGCTATCCGGGGCCAACGTCCTGACTTTC. J is TRBJ2-6 and V is TRBV5-1; 8 bases are a match to TRBD1. Trimming at V came to 2 bases and at J to 4 bases, leaving 11 bases not matched to a gene. Germline V gene lookup returns CDR1 SGHRS and CDR2 YFSETQ. This CDR3 has 18 amino acids.

This clone was seen a single time. The chain has TRBV9 and TRBJ2-3, with D perhaps matching TRBD1 (6 bases). This CDR3 spans 13 amino acids. Germline-derived CDR1 and CDR2 are SGDLS and YYNGEE. V was pared by 4 bases and J by 3 bases, with 9 bases between. In nucleotides, the CDR3 is TGTGCCAGCAGCTCCGGGACAACAGATACGCAGTATTTT. It is translated as CASSSGTTDTQYF.

The chain joins TRBV5-1 to TRBJ2-4, with TRBD1 as a possible D gene (6 bases). The CDR3 runs to 18 residues. Germline assignment: CDR1 SGHRS and CDR2 YFSETQ. Trimming removed 4 bases from V and 0 bases from J, with 20 bases in between. The CDR3 DNA reads TGCGCCAGCAGCACCACGGACAGTCGAACCACAGCCAAAAACATTCAGTACTTC. It is translated as CASSTTDSRTTAKNIQYF.

V gene TRBV4-1 combines with J gene TRBJ2-2, with D maybe TRBD1 (7 bases). V lost 3 bases to trimming and J lost 5 bases, with 10 bases between them. This CDR3 has 14 amino acids. The V gene's germline CDR1 is MGHRA and CDR2 YSYEKL. The CDR3 DNA reads as TGCGCCAGCAGCCATTCAGGGGGGACCGGGGAGCTGTTTTTT. Translating gives CASSHSGGTGELFF.

This chain links TRBV5-4 with TRBJ1-1, with 7 bases fitting TRBD1. V dropped 4 bases and J dropped 1; count of bases not matched to a gene: 4. The CDR3 has 14 residues. CDR1 and CDR2 (germline): SGHNT, YYREEE (reference sequence). The CDR3 nucleotides are TGTGCCAGCAGCGTAGGGGGCAAGAACACTGAAGCTTTCTTT. Protein product: CASSVGGKNTEAFF.

The chain employs TRBV28 and TRBJ1-3; D is unclear. With 3 bases removed from V and 0 bases from J, the gap between germline ends came to 6 bases. CDR3 length: 14 amino acids. The germline CDR1 and CDR2 sequences are MDHEN and SYDVKM. The CDR3 here is CASSFQSSGNTIYF. CDR3 bases: TGTGCCAGCAGTTTTCAGAGCTCTGGAAACACCATATATTTT. Full variable domain (remainder filled in from reference TRBV28 and TRBJ1-3): DVKVTQSSRYLVKRTGEKVFLECVQDMDHENMFWYRQDPGLGLRLIYFSYDVKMKEKGDIPEGYSVSREKKERFSLILESASTNQTSMYLCASSFQSSGNTIYFGEGSWLTVV.

The chain couples TRBV5-8 to TRBJ1-4, with TRBD1 as a possible D gene (5 bases). The V gene lost 4 bases and the J gene lost 1 base, with 14 bases spanning the gap. Germline V gene sequence: CDR1 SGHTS, CDR2 YDEGEE. This CDR3 has 16 residues. CDR3 amino acids: CASSHGRGGTNEKLFF. CDR3 DNA: TGTGCCAGCAGCCACGGCCGGGGGGGAACTAATGAAAAACTGTTTTTT. Looking up the rest from reference TRBV5-8 and TRBJ1-4 gives the full variable domain: EAGVTQSPTHLIKTRGQQATLRCSPISGHTSVYWYQQALGLGLQFLLWYDEGEERNRGNFPPRFSGRQFPNYSSELNVNALELEDSALYLCASSHGRGGTNEKLFFGSGTQLSVL.

The V call is TRBV2, the J call TRBJ2-3; the D is unclear. The CDR3 totals 10 residues. The germline gives CDR1 SNHLY, CDR2 FYNNEI. V shed 7 bases and J shed 10 bases, with 9 bases lying between them. The CDR3 nucleotides read TGTGCCAGCACAGAACTTGCGCAGTATTTT. It codes for CASTELAQYF.

This clone was picked up a small number of times. The chain employs TRBV7-9 and TRBJ1-4, with a weak D call TRBD1 (6 bases). The CDR3 length is 14 residues. The V end was cut by 4 bases, the J end by 8 bases, with 14 bases between. Germline CDR1 is SEHNR and CDR2 is FQNEAQ (reference sequence). The CDR3 sequence is CASSSLRTEEKLFF. The CDR3 DNA follows: TGTGCCAGCAGCTCCCTTCGGACAGAGGAAAAACTGTTTTTT. The variable domain in full, with the rest retrieved from reference TRBV7-9 and TRBJ1-4, is DTGVSQNPRHKITKRGQNVTFRCDPISEHNRLYWYRQTLGQGPEFLTYFQNEAQLEKSRLLSDRFSAERPKGSFSTLEIQRTEQGDSAMYLCASSSLRTEEKLFFGSGTQLSVL.

This clone was seen more than once but under ten times. V usage is TRBV7-9 and J usage is TRBJ1-2; D not certain. Per germline, CDR1 SEHNR and CDR2 FQNEAQ (reference sequence). Trimming removed 1 base at V and 8 bases at J, with 8 bases between. This CDR3 is built from 12 residues. For the CDR3, the DNA is TGTGCCAGCAGCTTAGATCGGGGAGGCTACACCTTC. This translates into CASSLDRGGYTF.

The genes are TRBV19 and TRBJ2-7; D is perhaps TRBD2 (6 bases). This CDR3 has 14 amino acids. V lost 6 bases and J lost 0, with 12 bases in between. Germline loops: CDR1 LNHDA, CDR2 SQIVND (reference sequence). CDR3 residues: CASSLSGLSYEQYF. The CDR3 DNA reads as TGTGCCAGTAGCCTTAGCGGCCTCTCCTACGAGCAGTACTTC.